What follows is one T cell receptor beta chain and its context. Antigen unknown. Constant-segment primers were used for 5'RACE, and the resulting TCR alpha and TCR beta cDNA libraries carried sample barcodes and UMIs. From the 5' RACE reads, TCRdb called clonotypes with MiXCR, one entry per CDR3 protein. The data contain tens of thousands of distinct CDR3 sequences, 11% to 15% of them singletons. Germline CDR1 DFQATT, CDR2 SNEGSKA (reference sequence). The length of the CDR3 is 20 residues. Trimming removed 0 bases at V and 1 base at J, with 26 bases between. The data are from a study of T-cell memory formation after mild COVID-19. General study results and limits: Clones that contracted from day 15 to 85 were balanced CD4/CD8, while later expanders leaned CD4+. Contracting CD4+ clones sat mainly in CM and EM; CD8+ in EMRA. Certain responding clones were present in pre-infection memory, suggesting participation of cross-reactive memory.

Sample: PBMCs or a T cell subset sorted from them (not recorded which). This TCR was sampled from an adult woman who had mild COVID-19 (a few samples of this study predate the infection). Cell type and time point are not known. The chain employs TRBV20-1 and TRBJ2-3; D possibly uses TRBD1 or TRBD2 (5 bases each). CDR3 region: CSARDSDVGDPIGRTDTQYF. CDR3 nucleotide sequence: TGCAGTGCTAGAGATAGTGATGTCGGGGACCCCATCGGCCGCACAGATACGCAGTATTTT.